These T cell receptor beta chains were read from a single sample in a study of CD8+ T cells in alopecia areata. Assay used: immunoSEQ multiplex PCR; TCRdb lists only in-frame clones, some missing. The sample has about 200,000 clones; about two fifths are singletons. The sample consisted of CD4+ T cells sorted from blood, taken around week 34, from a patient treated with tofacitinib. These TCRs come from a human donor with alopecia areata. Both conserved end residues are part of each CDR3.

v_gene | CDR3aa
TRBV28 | CASRTSGRPNTEAFF
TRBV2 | CASTGGNSNQPQHF
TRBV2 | CASSYRRSSYNEQFF
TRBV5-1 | CASSPIERGEQFF
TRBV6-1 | CASSRTEDSLQEQYF
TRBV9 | CASSVVGTGRAEQYF
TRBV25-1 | CASRAGEGPYEQYF
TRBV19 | CATGTGGTDTQYF
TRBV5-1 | CASRRDFGKRGYGYTF
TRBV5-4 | CASSLSGGPNNEQFF
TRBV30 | CAWNRGRTGYNEQFF
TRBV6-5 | CASSRRGRDQPQHF
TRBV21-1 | CASSTSDRAGTEAFF
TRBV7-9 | CASSLSSGYDGYTF
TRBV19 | CASSGRWEQFF
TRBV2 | CASSVGLNYGYTF
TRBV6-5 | CASSRQAKETQYF
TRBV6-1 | CASSVPGTGKETQYF
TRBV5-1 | CASSSGTSGSAGELFF
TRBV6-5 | CASTGVQSSYNEQFF
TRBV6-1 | CASRQGSVNEKLFF
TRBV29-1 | CSGGLGQGYEQYF
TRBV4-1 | CASSPGSVGTETQYF
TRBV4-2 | CASSQDPVSGELFF
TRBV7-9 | CASSLEGALLNLHF
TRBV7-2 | CASSLGYGLDTQYF
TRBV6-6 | CASSLQGNEQFF
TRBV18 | CASSSDLQQYF
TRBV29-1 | CSASDGGQGDTEAFF
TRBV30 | CAWSVLGETQYF
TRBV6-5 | CASTVNWANEKLFF
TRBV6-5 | CASSYDAYSNQPQHF
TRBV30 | CAWSGDLYNEQFF
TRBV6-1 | CASSEFSGKEKLFF
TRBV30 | CAWSVAGTGMYGYTF
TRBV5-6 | CASSGSGGSGTGELFF
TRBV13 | CASSLAGDGPGEKLFF
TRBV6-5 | CASSTVTAEAFF
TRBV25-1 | CASSKRTGSTEAFF
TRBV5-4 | CASSLNLSGRRHIQYF
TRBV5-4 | CASTSLAGNNEQFF